This T cell receptor beta chain was sequenced for a study of blood T cell repertoires in COVID-19 (dated by TCRdb to the early 2020s). For context, the study as a whole: Samples from collaborators originated in the United States, Italy and Spain and spanned both the acute and convalescent phases of COVID-19. The material from the prospective study consisted of cDNA or gDNA derived from T cells, B-cell-depleted T cells, or PBMCs. Subjects who had been exposed to COVID-19, were actively infected with it, or had recovered from it provided the deeply sampled blood TCRbeta repertoires that made up the dataset. The repertoires were released in a freely available public database intended as a resource for research on the immune response to SARS-CoV-2. The samples were drawn from the first 160 participants of the ongoing ImmuneRACE study and from 1,254 subjects provided by 6 global collaborators. Sample metadata almost always included a de-identified subject ID, COVID-19 status, age in years and sex. Where available, HLA class I and class II types were taken from metadata supplied by the sample provider and were not determined by assay-based typing. General conclusions and limits of the study: The quantity of clinical and demographic metadata differed by source and by participant and was supplied without curation.

The immunoSEQ Assay, a bias-controlled multiplex PCR, was used to amplify TCRbeta CDR3 regions from genomic DNA. The source study handled its data this way. Within the assay, amplification of reference gene primers was used to estimate how many nucleated cells each sample contained. To quantify the absolute abundance of each unique TCRbeta CDR3 rearrangement, sequence reads were collapsed and filtered. Productive Simpson clonality was computed per sample as the square root of Simpson's diversity index over productive rearrangements. TCRdb's version of the immuneACCESS table is confined to in-frame rearrangements and falls short of the full clone set. An unresolved V gene accounts for under half of the shortfall where checked; the remainder is of unknown origin. V, J and clone size were drawn from that table, and D and trimming were deduced from the DNA. A total of tens of thousands of clones appear in this sample, 75% to 90% of them only once. Roughly an eighth of the sample goes to the ten largest clones.

Taken from cysteine to phenylalanine, the CDR3 has 13 residues. The read is trimmed to its CDR3 DNA, 39 bases read in frame from base 1. CDR1 GTSNPN and CDR2 SVGIG are derived from the germline V gene (reference sequence). From V the trimming removes 5 bases and from J it removes 1 base, while the gene matches leave 1 base of the junction unaccounted for. Note on this clone: No antigen is known for it. Base-call qualities are not available, and no considerably larger clone is one nucleotide away.

Each collaborating institution followed its own protocols to collect whole blood in K2EDTA tubes. For TCRbeta analysis, collaborators shipped samples as frozen whole blood, isolated PBMCs, or DNA extracted from either of those sample types. This TCR came from a human donor in a cohort sampled during active COVID-19. Sample: peripheral blood. In this chain, TRBV30 is recombined with TRBJ2-3; TRBD1 matches 9 bases in the middle. The CDR3 region reads CAWRDRGTDTQYF. At the DNA level, the sequence is TGTGCCTGGCGGGACAGGGGCACAGATACGCAGTATTTT. Reference TRBV30 and TRBJ2-3 proteins supply the regions before and after the CDR3; the full variable domain is: SQTIHQWPATLVQPVGSPLSLECTVEGTSNPNLYWYRQAAGRGLQLLFYSVGIGQISSEVPQNLSASRPQDRQFILSSKKLLLSDSGFYLCAWRDRGTDTQYFGPGTRLTVL.